Each of the 15 T cell receptor beta chains below was sequenced from the same sample in a study of OX40 agonist ivuxolimab in advanced cancers. The protocol was immunoSEQ multiplex PCR, while the TCRdb copy is restricted to in-frame clones and leaves out a portion. The sample has about 61,000 clones; more than 65% are singletons. The sample consisted of CD4+ or CD8+ T cells sorted from blood, taken in a trial of the OX40 agonist ivuxolimab. The source is an adult with an advanced solid tumor such as melanoma, head and neck, liver or kidney cancer.

The J gene is TRBJ2-7, the V gene TRBV5-4, with 11 bases fitting TRBD1. J gave up 4 bases and V 4 bases, and 7 bases lay outside the gene matches. Germline V gene data show CDR1 as SGHNT and CDR2 as YYREEE (reference sequence). The CDR3 consists of 15 residues. CDR3 sequence reads: CASSARTGGVYEQYF. CDR3 DNA: TGTGCCAGCAGCGCTAGGACAGGGGGCGTTTACGAGCAGTACTTC.

In the case of this clone: Other DNA sequences in the same sample also yield this CDR3. The rearrangement uses TRBV28 and TRBJ2-1, with D perhaps matching TRBD1 or TRBD2 (5 bases each). V shed 6 bases and J shed 4 bases, with 16 bases lying between them. CDR3 size: 15 residues. CDR1 and CDR2 from the germline V gene are MDHEN and SYDVKM. The CDR3 here is CASSPWAGSYNEQFF. DNA of the CDR3: TGTGCCAGCAGCCCTTGGGCAGGGAGTTACAATGAGCAGTTCTTC.

The rearrangement uses TRBV10-2 and TRBJ2-5; 11 bases are a match to TRBD1. Germline loops: CDR1 WSHSY, CDR2 SAAADI. J was trimmed by 4 bases and V by 8 bases; bases with no gene match: 9. CDR3 length: 15 amino acids. DNA for the CDR3: TGCGCCAGCGGATCTGGACAGGGGGCTGGAGAGACCCAGTACTTC. Translation: CASGSGQGAGETQYF.

The V and J genes are TRBV5-1 and TRBJ2-2; D not resolved. CDR3 length equals 14 residues. Germline V lookup: CDR1 SGHRS, CDR2 YFSETQ. The germline V and J ends were trimmed by 0 bases and 8 bases, with 11 bases remaining between them. The CDR3, as DNA: TGCGCCAGCAGCTTGGAGGGTTCGGTGGGGGAGCTGTTTTTT. As protein: CASSLEGSVGELFF.

The V gene is TRBV28, the J gene TRBJ1-1, with TRBD1 identical over 8 bases. The V segment lost 3 bases and the J segment 3 bases; nucleotides outside the gene matches: 9. Germline V CDR1 and CDR2: MDHEN, SYDVKM. The CDR3 runs 16 residues. Here the CDR3 DNA reads TGTGCCAGCAGTTTCTCGTATGGGACAGGAGACACTGAAGCTTTCTTT. This encodes CASSFSYGTGDTEAFF.

Worth noting for this clone: Other DNA sequences from this sample encode an identical CDR3 as well. The J gene is TRBJ1-1, the V gene TRBV5-1; D gene uncertain. V gave up 4 bases and J gave up 1 base, with 8 bases separating them. Germline V lookup: CDR1 SGHRS, CDR2 YFSETQ. The CDR3 consists of 13 residues. The chain's CDR3 is CASSLVSNTEAFF. CDR3 coding DNA: TGCGCCAGCAGCCTCGTTTCGAACACTGAAGCTTTCTTT.

This chain links TRBV7-2 with TRBJ2-7; 10 positions match TRBD2. Looked up from germline, CDR1 is SGHTA and CDR2 is FQGNSA. The CDR3 runs 15 residues. The V and J ends lost 6 bases and 1 base, in that order; junction bases with no gene match: 6. CDR3 in DNA: TGTGCCAGCAGGACGGGACTAGCGCTTTCCTACGAGCAGTACTTC. This encodes CASRTGLALSYEQYF.

The CDR3 loop reads CASSVDGQDYGYTF. CDR3 coding DNA: TGCGCCAGCAGCGTTGATGGACAAGACTATGGCTACACCTTC. The chain uses TRBV5-1 and TRBJ1-2; D might be TRBD1 (5 bases). The CDR3 runs 14 residues. The germline V gene encodes CDR1 SGHRS and CDR2 YFSETQ. Trimming pared 4 bases from V and 3 bases from J, leaving 13 bases between.

J is TRBJ2-7 and V is TRBV11-1; D may be TRBD1 or TRBD2 (5 bases each). V lost 1 base, J lost 6 bases, and 7 bases lay in between. Germline V gene sequence: CDR1 SGHAT, CDR2 FQDESV (reference sequence). There are 12 residues in the CDR3. The DNA of the CDR3 is TGTGCCAGCAGCTTAGGAGGGGTCGAGCAGTACTTC. It is translated as CASSLGGVEQYF.

This clone was detected a few times. The chain joins TRBV27 to TRBJ1-2, with D hard to call. The germline V and J ends were trimmed by 1 base and 4 bases, with 16 bases remaining between them. This CDR3 contains 16 residues. Looked up from germline, CDR1 is MNHEY and CDR2 is SMNVEV (reference sequence). The chain's CDR3 is CASSLLRAGRGYGYTF. DNA of the CDR3: TGTGCCAGCAGTTTATTGAGGGCAGGTAGAGGCTATGGCTACACCTTC.

The gene calls are TRBV28 and TRBJ1-4; TRBD1 aligns across 8 bases. This CDR3 comprises 15 residues. The V and J ends lost 4 bases and 6 bases, in that order; junction bases with no gene match: 7. Germline values: CDR1 MDHEN, CDR2 SYDVKM. Here the CDR3 DNA reads TGTGCCAGCAGTTCCAGGACAGGGAGAGATGAAAAACTGTTTTTT. Amino acids: CASSSRTGRDEKLFF.

CDR3 sequence: CASSEAEVDGWLANEQFF. CDR3 coding DNA: TGTGCCAGCAGTGAGGCGGAAGTGGACGGGTGGTTGGCCAATGAGCAGTTCTTC. The chain carries TRBV25-1 and TRBJ2-1; D uncertain. Trimming took off 3 bases at V and 6 bases at J, with 24 bases between the two ends. Germline CDR1 and CDR2: MGHDK and SYGVNS. The CDR3 is made up of 18 amino acids.

The chain employs TRBV2 and TRBJ2-1, with 10 positions matching TRBD2. V shed 8 bases, J shed 6 bases, and the junction held 10 bases outside the gene matches. CDR3 length: 15 residues. Per germline, CDR1 SNHLY and CDR2 FYNNEI. The DNA for the CDR3 is TGTGCCAGCTCAGGCGAGCGGGAGGGTTCCAATGAGCAGTTCTTC. Protein product: CASSGEREGSNEQFF.

This rearrangement joins TRBV19 to TRBJ1-5, with D unclear. Trimming shortened V by 3 bases and J by 0 bases, and 9 bases separated the two germline ends. The germline V gene has CDR1 LNHDA and CDR2 SQIVND (reference sequence). This CDR3 spans 15 amino acids. The CDR3 is CASSIMSYSNQPQHF. The CDR3 coding sequence is TGTGCCAGTAGTATTATGAGCTATAGCAATCAGCCCCAGCATTTT.

Comments on this clone: An end of the junction differs from the germline gene, which may be a read error. V usage is TRBV5-4 and J usage is TRBJ2-7; TRBD2 is a possible D gene (6 bases). This CDR3 comprises 15 residues. Germline V lookup: CDR1 SGHNT, CDR2 YYREEE (reference sequence). The chain's CDR3 is CASSFAGRSPYAQYF. The CDR3 coding sequence is TGTGCCAGCAGCTTTGCGGGGAGGTCACCCTACGCGCAGTACTTC.